Listed here is a single T cell receptor (beta chain). The data derive from a study of blood T cell repertoires in COVID-19. Study-level information: Acute and convalescent COVID-19 samples came from the United States, Italy and Spain. Sources were T cells, B-cell-depleted T cells, or PBMCs; the material itself was cDNA or gDNA.

V lost 5 bases and J lost 1, with 20 bases in between. Germline CDR1 MNHEY, CDR2 SMNVEV (reference sequence). The CDR3 is made up of 17 amino acids. In the study's own analysis: For nucleated cells, counts were estimated from reference gene primer amplification. Assay: immunoSEQ multiplex PCR; the TCRdb copy retains only in-frame clones and omits some. V, J and clone size are those of that table, while D and trimming were read from the DNA. The table shows more than 100,000 clones, with over 70% occurring only once. The sequencing sample was made of peripheral blood. This TCR was sampled from a man in his 70s with acute or convalescent COVID-19. This chain connects TRBV27 to TRBJ2-5; D is perhaps TRBD1 (7 bases). CDR3 nucleotides: TGTGCCAGCAGTAAATTGGAGGGGGCGGACACCCAAGAGACCCAGTACTTC. Amino acid sequence: CASSKLEGADTQETQYF.